Listed below are T cell receptor beta chains from one sample, sequenced in a study of T cells in Graves' hyperthyroidism and ophthalmopathy. In TCRdb, the multiplex PCR reads were re-called with MiXCR into one record per CDR3 protein. The sample includes under 650,000 distinct CDR3 sequences, around 16% seen only once; the top ten take 3.5% to 4%. Sample: blood. Every receptor here comes from a woman in her 30s with Graves' hyperthyroidism. CDR3s include the opening cysteine and the closing phenylalanine or tryptophan. Fields, in order: CDR3 DNA, CDR3 protein, J gene, CDR3 length, clone size, V gene, D gene. A D gene is named only where the DNA matches it firmly. The size field is filled for only some rows; it gives once, few, many or a size class.

TGTGCCACCACTGACGGTTACGAGCAGTACTTC | CATTDGYEQYF | TRBJ2-7 | 11 | many | TRBV6-1 | .
TGCGCCAGCAGCGTAGGGGGCGTTTGGCAAGAGACCCAGTACTTC | CASSVGGVWQETQYF | TRBJ2-5 | 15 | . | TRBV5-1 | TRBD1
TGCGCCAGCAGCGGGGGGGACTACGAGCAGTACTTC | CASSGGDYEQYF | TRBJ2-7 | 12 | many | TRBV5-1 | TRBD2
TGTGCCAGTAGAATACGACAGGGGGATACGCAGTATTTT | CASRIRQGDTQYF | TRBJ2-3 | 13 | . | TRBV19 | TRBD1
TGTGCCAGTAGTATTAGGTTGGACCGTAGTTGGAATCAGCCCCAGCATTTT | CASSIRLDRSWNQPQHF | TRBJ1-5 | 17 | . | TRBV19 | .
TGTGCCAGCAGGCCCGGGGGACTTGACTCTGGAAACACCATATATTTT | CASRPGGLDSGNTIYF | TRBJ1-3 | 16 | . | TRBV7-2 | .
TGTGCCAGCTTACTGAGCGCTCGAGTGGGGACCCAGTACTTC | CASLLSARVGTQYF | TRBJ2-5 | 14 | . | TRBV6-1 | .
TGTGCCAGCTCACCACGCCGATTCTGGGACACTGAAGCTTTCTTT | CASSPRRFWDTEAFF | TRBJ1-1 | 15 | many | TRBV18 | .
TGTGCCACCGGGACGGGGAACACTGAAGCTTTCTTT | CATGTGNTEAFF | TRBJ1-1 | 12 | many | TRBV28 | .
TGTGCCAGCAGCGTACGTAGCGGTCTTCCGAATGAGCAGTTCTTC | CASSVRSGLPNEQFF | TRBJ2-1 | 15 | many | TRBV11-1 | .
TGTGCCAGCAGTTTATATCAGGGAAAAGGAAAACTGTTTTTT | CASSLYQGKGKLFF | TRBJ1-4 | 14 | many | TRBV28 | .
TGTGCCAGCAGTGCACTAGCGGGCAATGAGCAGTTCTTC | CASSALAGNEQFF | TRBJ2-1 | 13 | . | TRBV2 | TRBD2
TGTGCCAGTAGCTCCGGAGGGCTTGCGTCACCCCTCCACTTT | CASSSGGLASPLHF | TRBJ1-6 | 14 | . | TRBV19 | .
TGTGCCAGCTCACCACAGGGGGGGGTCCACGAGCAGTACTTC | CASSPQGGVHEQYF | TRBJ2-7 | 14 | . | TRBV18 | .
TGCGCCAGCAGCTTGAACCCGGGCGGCGACTCCTACGAGCAGTACTTC | CASSLNPGGDSYEQYF | TRBJ2-7 | 16 | . | TRBV5-1 | .
TGCAGCGTTCAGGGGGGCCTAGCGGGAAATGAGCAGTTCTTC | CSVQGGLAGNEQFF | TRBJ2-1 | 14 | many | TRBV29-1 | TRBD2